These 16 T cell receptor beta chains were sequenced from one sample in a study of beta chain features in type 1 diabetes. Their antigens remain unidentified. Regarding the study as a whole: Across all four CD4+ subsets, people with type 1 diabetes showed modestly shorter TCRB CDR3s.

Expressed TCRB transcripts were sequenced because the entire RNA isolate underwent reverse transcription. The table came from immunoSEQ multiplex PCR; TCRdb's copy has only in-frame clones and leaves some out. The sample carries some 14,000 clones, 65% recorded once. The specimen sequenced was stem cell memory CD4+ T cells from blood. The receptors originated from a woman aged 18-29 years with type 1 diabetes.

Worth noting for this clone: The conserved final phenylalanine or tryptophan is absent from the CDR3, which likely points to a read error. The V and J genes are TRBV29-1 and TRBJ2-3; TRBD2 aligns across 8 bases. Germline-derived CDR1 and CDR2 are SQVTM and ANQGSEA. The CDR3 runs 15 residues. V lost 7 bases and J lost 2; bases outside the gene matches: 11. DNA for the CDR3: TGCAGCGGCGGAGGGACTAGATTTCCCACAGATACGCAGTATCTT. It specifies CSGGGTRFPTDTQYL.

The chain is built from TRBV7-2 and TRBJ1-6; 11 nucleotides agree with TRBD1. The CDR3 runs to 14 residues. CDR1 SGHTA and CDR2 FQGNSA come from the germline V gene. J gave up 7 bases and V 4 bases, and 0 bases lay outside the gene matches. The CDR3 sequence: CASSWDRGNSPLHF. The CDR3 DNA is TGTGCCAGCAGCTGGGACAGGGGGAATTCACCCCTCCACTTT. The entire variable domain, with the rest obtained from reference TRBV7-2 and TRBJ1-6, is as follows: GAGVSQSPSNKVTEKGKDVELRCDPISGHTALYWYRQSLGQGLEFLIYFQGNSAPDKSGLPSDRFSAERTGGSVSTLTIQRTQQEDSAVYLCASSWDRGNSPLHFGNGTRLTVT.

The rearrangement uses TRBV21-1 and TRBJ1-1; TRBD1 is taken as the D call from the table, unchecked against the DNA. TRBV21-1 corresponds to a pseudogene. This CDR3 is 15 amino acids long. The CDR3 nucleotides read TGTGCCAGCAGCAAAAGGGACAGGTCCAACACTGAAGCTTTCTTT. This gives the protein CASSKRDRSNTEAFF.

The CDR3 nucleotides are TGTGCCAGCAGCCAAAAGGGAGGAAGCTCCTACGAGCAGTACTTC. Translating gives CASSQKGGSSYEQYF. The chain couples TRBV7-9 to TRBJ2-7; a possible D gene is TRBD2 (6 bases). The V gene lost 5 bases and the J gene lost 0 bases, with 14 bases spanning the gap. The CDR3 consists of 15 residues. Germline lookup yields CDR1 SEHNR and CDR2 FQNEAQ (reference sequence).

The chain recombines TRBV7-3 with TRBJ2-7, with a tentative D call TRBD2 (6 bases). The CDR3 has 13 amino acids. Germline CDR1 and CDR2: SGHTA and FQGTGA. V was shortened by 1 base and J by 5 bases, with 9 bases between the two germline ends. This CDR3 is CASSLRAGDEQYF. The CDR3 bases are TGTGCCAGCAGCTTAAGAGCGGGCGACGAGCAGTACTTC.

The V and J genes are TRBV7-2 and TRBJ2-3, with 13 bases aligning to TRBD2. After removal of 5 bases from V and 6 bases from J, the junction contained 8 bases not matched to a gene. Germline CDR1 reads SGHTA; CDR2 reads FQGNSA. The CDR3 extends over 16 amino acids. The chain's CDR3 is CASSRGLAGAGDTQYF. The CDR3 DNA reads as TGTGCCAGCAGCCGTGGACTAGCGGGAGCCGGGGATACGCAGTATTTT.

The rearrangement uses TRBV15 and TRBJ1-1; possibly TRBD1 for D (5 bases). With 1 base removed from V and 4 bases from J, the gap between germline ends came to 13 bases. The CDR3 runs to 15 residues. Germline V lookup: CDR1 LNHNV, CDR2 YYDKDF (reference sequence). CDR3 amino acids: CATSRVGRGVTEAFF. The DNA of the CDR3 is TGTGCCACCAGCAGAGTGGGCCGGGGGGTCACTGAAGCTTTCTTT.

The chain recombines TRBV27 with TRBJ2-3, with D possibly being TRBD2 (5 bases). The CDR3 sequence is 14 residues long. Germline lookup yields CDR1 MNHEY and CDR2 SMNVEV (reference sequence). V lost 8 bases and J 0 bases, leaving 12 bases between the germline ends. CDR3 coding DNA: TGTGCCAGCCAAGAGGGTTGGAGCACAGATACGCAGTATTTT. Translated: CASQEGWSTDTQYF.

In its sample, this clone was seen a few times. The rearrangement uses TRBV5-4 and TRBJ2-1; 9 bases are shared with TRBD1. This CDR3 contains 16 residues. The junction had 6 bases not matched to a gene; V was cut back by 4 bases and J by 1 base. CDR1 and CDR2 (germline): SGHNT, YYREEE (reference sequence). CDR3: CASSDTGTGSYNEQFF. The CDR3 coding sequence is TGTGCCAGCAGCGACACCGGGACAGGGTCCTACAATGAGCAGTTCTTC.

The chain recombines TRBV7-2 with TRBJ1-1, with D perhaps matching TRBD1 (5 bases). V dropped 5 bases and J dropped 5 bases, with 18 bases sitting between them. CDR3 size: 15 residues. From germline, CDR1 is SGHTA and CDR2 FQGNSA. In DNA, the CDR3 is TGTGCCAGCAGCCCTGTTGCCAGGGTGAGTACTGAAGCTTTCTTT. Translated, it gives CASSPVARVSTEAFF.

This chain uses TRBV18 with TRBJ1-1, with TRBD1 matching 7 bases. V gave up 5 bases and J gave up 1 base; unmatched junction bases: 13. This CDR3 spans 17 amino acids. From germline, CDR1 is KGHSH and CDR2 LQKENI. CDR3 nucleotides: TGTGCCAGCTCAGATAATCTCAACAGGGGCGCGAACACTGAAGCTTTCTTT. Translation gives CASSDNLNRGANTEAFF.

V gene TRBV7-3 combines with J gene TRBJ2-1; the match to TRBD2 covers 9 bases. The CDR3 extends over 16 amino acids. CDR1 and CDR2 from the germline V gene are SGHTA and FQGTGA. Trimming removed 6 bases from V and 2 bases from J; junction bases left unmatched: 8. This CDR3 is CASSPHASGTYNEQFF. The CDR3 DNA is TGTGCCAGCAGTCCCCACGCTAGCGGGACCTACAATGAGCAGTTCTTC.

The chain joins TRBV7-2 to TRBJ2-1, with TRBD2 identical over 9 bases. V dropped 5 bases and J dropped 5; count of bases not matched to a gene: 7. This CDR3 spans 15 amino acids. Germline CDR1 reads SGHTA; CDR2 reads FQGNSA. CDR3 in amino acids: CASSRAGGTNNEQFF. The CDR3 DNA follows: TGTGCCAGCAGCCGCGCGGGAGGGACTAACAATGAGCAGTTCTTC.

CDR3 residues: CASSIGGKGVAEAFF. CDR3 bases: TGTGCCAGTAGTATAGGTGGTAAAGGGGTGGCTGAAGCTTTCTTT. The chain employs TRBV19 and TRBJ1-1; the D gene is possibly TRBD1 (5 bases). Per germline, CDR1 LNHDA and CDR2 SQIVND (reference sequence). V was pared by 1 base and J by 6 bases, with 15 bases between. The CDR3 spans 15 residues. Combining the CDR3 with reference TRBV19 and TRBJ1-1 gives the whole variable domain DGGITQSPKYLFRKEGQNVTLSCEQNLNHDAMYWYRQDPGQGLRLIYYSQIVNDFQKGDIAEGYSVSREKKESFPLTVTSAQKNPTAFYLCASSIGGKGVAEAFFGQGTRLTVV.

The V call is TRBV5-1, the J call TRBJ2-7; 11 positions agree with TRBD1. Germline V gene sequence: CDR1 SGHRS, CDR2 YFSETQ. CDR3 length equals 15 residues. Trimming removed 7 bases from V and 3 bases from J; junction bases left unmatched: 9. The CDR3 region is CASAVGDRGGYEQYF. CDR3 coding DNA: TGCGCCAGCGCGGTCGGGGACAGGGGGGGCTACGAGCAGTACTTC.

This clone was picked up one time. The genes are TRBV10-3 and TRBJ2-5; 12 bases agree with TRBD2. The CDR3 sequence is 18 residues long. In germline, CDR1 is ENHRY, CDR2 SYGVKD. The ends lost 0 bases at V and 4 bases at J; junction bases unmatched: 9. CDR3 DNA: TGTGCCATCAGTGAGTCGTCTAGCGGGGGGGCCTGGGGAGAGACCCAGTACTTC. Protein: CAISESSSGGAWGETQYF.